The 10 T cell receptor beta chains below were found in one sample sequenced in a study of cytomegalovirus exposure and HLA in healthy donors. A multiplex PCR was run with 60 Vbeta primers and 13 Jbeta primers. The protocol was immunoSEQ multiplex PCR, while the TCRdb copy is restricted to in-frame clones and leaves out a portion. The profile shows about 200,000 clones, about 79% of them singletons. Sequencing used PBMCs. The origin of the receptors is a man between 18 and 29 years old in good health and CMV-seronegative.

V is TRBV27 and J is TRBJ2-5, with 9 bases lining up with TRBD1. This CDR3 region has 14 residues. The ends lost 6 bases at V and 5 bases at J; junction bases unmatched: 7. Germline CDR1 MNHEY, CDR2 SMNVEV (reference sequence). The CDR3 nucleotides read TGTGCCAGCAGACATACAGGGGGCGGTGAGACCCAGTACTTC. Its protein product is CASRHTGGGETQYF.

The CDR3 bases are TGTGCCAGTAGTATAGGACAGGAGAATTCACCCCTCCACTTT. It yields the protein CASSIGQENSPLHF. The chain recombines TRBV19 with TRBJ1-6; tentative D call: TRBD1 (6 bases). Trimming pared 1 base from V and 7 bases from J, leaving 8 bases between. The CDR3 extends over 14 amino acids. CDR1 and CDR2 (germline): LNHDA, SQIVND (reference sequence).

The V gene is TRBV15, the J gene TRBJ1-2; 12 bases agree with TRBD1. The CDR3 runs 15 residues. With 5 bases clipped from V and 7 bases from J, the junction kept 8 bases outside the gene matches. Per germline, CDR1 LNHNV and CDR2 YYDKDF (reference sequence). CDR3 sequence: CATSDRDRGPLGYTF. CDR3 bases: TGTGCCACCAGCGACCGGGACAGGGGGCCTCTTGGCTACACCTTC. The full variable domain, rest sourced from reference TRBV15 and TRBJ1-2, is DAMVIQNPRYQVTQFGKPVTLSCSQTLNHNVMYWYQQKSSQAPKLLFHYYDKDFNNEADTPDNFQSRRPNTSFCFLDIRSPGLGDTAMYLCATSDRDRGPLGYTFGSGTRLTVV.

The chain uses TRBV19 and TRBJ2-2, with 7 bases lining up with TRBD1. Trimming at V came to 5 bases and at J to 9 bases, leaving 9 bases not matched to a gene. From germline, CDR1 is LNHDA and CDR2 SQIVND (reference sequence). This CDR3 has 14 amino acids. The CDR3 DNA reads TGTGCCAGTAGTGTACTATACAGGGGTCGGGAGCTGTTTTTT. It translates to CASSVLYRGRELFF.

V and J are TRBV30 and TRBJ1-2; TRBD1 aligns across 7 bases. The V gene's germline CDR1 is GTSNPN and CDR2 SVGIG (reference sequence). The CDR3 runs 13 residues. Germline trimming cut 3 bases from V and 3 bases from J; bases unmatched to any gene: 4. CDR3 nucleotides: TGTGCCTGGAGGGGACAGACCGACTATGGCTACACCTTC. Protein: CAWRGQTDYGYTF.

The V call is TRBV5-4, the J call TRBJ2-1; D gene unclear. Per the germline V gene, CDR1 is SGHNT and CDR2 is YYREEE (reference sequence). The CDR3 has 14 residues. V lost 4 bases to trimming and J lost 8 bases, with 16 bases between them. The CDR3 nucleotides are TGTGCCAGCAGCGCATTAGAATTAGCCTATGAGCAGTTCTTC. Its protein is CASSALELAYEQFF.

The V and J genes are TRBV7-9 and TRBJ1-2, with 7 bases lining up with TRBD1. Germline V CDR1 and CDR2: SEHNR, FQNEAQ (reference sequence). J lost 0 bases, V lost 4 bases, and 11 bases had no gene match. The CDR3 contains 17 residues. CDR3 sequence (DNA): TGTGCCAGCAGCTCCGGTTCAACAGGGGTGGCTAACTATGGCTACACCTTC. Its protein product is CASSSGSTGVANYGYTF.

The V and J genes are TRBV7-9 and TRBJ2-1, with 15 bases matching TRBD2. V gave up 5 bases and J gave up 7 bases; unmatched junction bases: 3. This CDR3 has 15 residues. Germline CDR1 SEHNR, CDR2 FQNEAQ (reference sequence). CDR3 nucleotide sequence: TGTGCCAGCAGCCTCGGGACTAGCGGGAGGAATGAGCAGTTCTTC. Translated, it gives CASSLGTSGRNEQFF.

This sequence joins TRBV6-6 and TRBJ2-3, with a weak D call TRBD1 (6 bases). Per germline, CDR1 MNHNY and CDR2 SVGAGI (reference sequence). The CDR3 is 15 amino acids. The germline V and J ends were trimmed by 10 bases and 4 bases, with 21 bases remaining between them. The CDR3 DNA sequence: TGTGCCACAGGGGCGCCTGGACCCGCCGCAGATACGCAGTATTTT. As protein: CATGAPGPAADTQYF.

The V and J genes are TRBV15 and TRBJ2-7; TRBD1 is a possible D gene (5 bases). This CDR3 comprises 14 residues. Germline CDR1 and CDR2: LNHNV and YYDKDF (reference sequence). With 0 bases removed from V and 4 bases from J, the gap between germline ends came to 10 bases. This chain's CDR3 is CATSREVREYEQYF. The CDR3 DNA follows: TGTGCCACCAGCAGAGAGGTCAGGGAATACGAGCAGTACTTC.